This TCR beta chain was recovered during a study of T-cell memory formation after mild COVID-19. At the level of the study: There were largely donor-specific TCR clusters.

This clonotype has just a few counts. Its target is not known. TCRdb reanalysed the 5' RACE reads using MiXCR and keeps one entry per CDR3 protein. The sample gives about 310,000 distinct CDR3 sequences, around a sixth of which show up once; over 20% is in the top ten. Study-wide findings and caveats: A balance of CD4 and CD8 characterized clones contracting day 15 to 85, whereas later expanders leaned CD4+.

The length of the CDR3 is 14 residues. Germline loops: CDR1 MDHEN, CDR2 SYDVKM. After removal of 2 bases from V and 6 bases from J, the junction contained 1 base not matched to a gene. The chain combines TRBV28 with TRBJ1-5; 10 positions match TRBD1. The TCR was taken from a man in his late teens or twenties who had mild COVID-19 (a few samples of this study predate the infection). Cell type and time point are not known. Sequencing was done on a sample of PBMCs or a T cell subset sorted from them (not recorded which). CDR3 nucleotides: TGTGCCAGCAGTTTAGGACAGGGGGTTCAGCCCCAGCATTTT. It codes for CASSLGQGVQPQHF. Using reference TRBV28 and TRBJ1-5 for the parts outside the CDR3, the full variable domain is DVKVTQSSRYLVKRTGEKVFLECVQDMDHENMFWYRQDPGLGLRLIYFSYDVKMKEKGDIPEGYSVSREKKERFSLILESASTNQTSMYLCASSLGQGVQPQHFGDGTRLSIL.